This T cell receptor (beta chain) was found in a study of control samples from healthy donors and cancer patients. Germline V gives CDR1 SGHTA, CDR2 FQGNSA. V was pared by 5 bases and J by 3 bases, with 11 bases of the junction left unmatched. This CDR3 is built from 17 residues. The repertoire was sequenced with immunoSEQ multiplex PCR; TCRdb's copy has only in-frame clones and lacks some. Of tens of thousands of clones listed, about 88% were seen once; the top ten hold over 3.5%. The sample taken for sequencing was blood. The source of this sequence is a woman aged 45-65 years in good health. This chain connects TRBV7-2 to TRBJ2-1, with TRBD2 matching 9 bases. The CDR3 coding sequence is TGTGCCAGCAGCCCGGGGGCGGGAGGGCCCCTCTACAATGAGCAGTTCTTC. Residues: CASSPGAGGPLYNEQFF.